This T cell receptor beta chain emerged from a study of T cells in Graves' hyperthyroidism and ophthalmopathy. In its sample, this clonotype was seen a few times. V gave up 0 bases and J gave up 4 bases; unmatched junction bases: 5. CDR3 length: 18 amino acids. Germline loops: CDR1 MNHNS, CDR2 SASEGT. Amplification targeted TCR beta CDR3 regions from RNA transcripts. HTBI primers were used for first-round RT-PCR of the TCR CDR3. TCRdb ran MiXCR on the multiplex PCR reads and lists one entry per CDR3 protein. The sample has 500,000 to 800,000 distinct CDR3 sequences, about 15% seen once. V is TRBV6-1 and J is TRBJ2-6; TRBD1 matches at 11 bases. The source is a woman in her forties or fifties with Graves' ophthalmopathy. The sample taken for sequencing was blood. CDR3 in DNA: TGTGCCAGCAGTGAAGCTTGGACAGGGGGCGCCGGGGCCAACGTCCTGACTTTC. This sequence encodes CASSEAWTGGAGANVLTF.